This is a list of T cell receptor beta chains from one sample in a study of Ad26.COV2.S vaccination and SARS-CoV-2 variants. The repertoire was sequenced with immunoSEQ multiplex PCR; TCRdb's copy has only in-frame clones and lacks some. The sample contains roughly 500,000 clones, 89% of which appear only once. Sample: peripheral blood, taken in a trial of Ad26.COV2.S vaccine versus placebo. These receptors came from a person between 18 and 65 years old who received the Ad26.COV2.S COVID-19 vaccine or a placebo. Each CDR3 is given with its conserved first and last residue. The D gene is left open where the match is weak. Expanded clones are given a class, and other clones once, few, many or no size at all.

d_call	clone_size	v_call	j_call	cdr3_aa	cdr3_nt
TRBD2	once	TRBV5-1	TRBJ2-3	CASSLAGGRISTDTQYF	TGCGCCAGCAGCTTGGCGGGGGGTCGGATTAGCACAGATACGCAGTATTTT
NA	few	TRBV2	TRBJ2-1	CASSLGPNYNEQFF	TGTGCCAGCAGTTTGGGACCCAACTACAATGAGCAGTTCTTC
NA	once	TRBV5-1	TRBJ2-3	CASSLKGNTDTQYF	TGCGCCAGCAGCTTGAAAGGTAACACAGATACGCAGTATTTT
NA	NA	TRBV5-6	TRBJ1-2	CASSLGGRVNYGYTF	TGTGCCAGCAGCTTGGGCGGCAGGGTGAACTATGGCTACACCTTC
TRBD1	NA	TRBV5-1	TRBJ1-2	CASSWGQTPGLGYTF	TGCGCCAGCAGCTGGGGACAGACTCCCGGCTTGGGCTACACCTTC
TRBD2	NA	TRBV3-1/TRBV3-2	TRBJ2-3	CASSLLAALTDTQYF	TGTGCCAGCAGCCTTCTAGCGGCCCTCACAGATACGCAGTATTTT
TRBD1	NA	TRBV4-3	TRBJ1-2	CASSQDLDRGYYGYTF	TGCGCCAGCAGCCAAGATCTGGACAGGGGGTACTATGGCTACACCTTC
NA	NA	TRBV4-3	TRBJ2-7	CASSQDTGRHYEQYF	TGCGCCAGCAGCCAAGATACAGGCAGGCACTACGAGCAGTACTTC
NA	NA	TRBV18	TRBJ2-1	CASSPPGKGVPYNEQFF	TGTGCCAGCTCACCACCCGGAAAAGGGGTGCCCTACAATGAGCAGTTCTTC
NA	once	TRBV2	TRBJ1-5	CASSDPSGRGNQPQHF	TGTGCCAGCAGTGACCCCTCGGGTAGGGGCAATCAGCCCCAGCATTTT
NA	NA	TRBV19	TRBJ1-6	CASSIADGTPLHF	TGTGCCAGTAGTATAGCTGACGGGACACCCCTCCACTTT
TRBD1	NA	TRBV25-1	TRBJ1-1	CASSDSTGEGAFF	TGTGCCAGCAGTGATTCAACAGGGGAGGGAGCTTTCTTT
NA	NA	TRBV6-2/TRBV6-3	TRBJ1-1	CASSYGAVRTEAFF	TGTGCCAGCAGTTACGGGGCAGTTAGGACTGAAGCTTTCTTT
TRBD2	NA	TRBV6-4	TRBJ2-3	CASSDFGGALTDTQYF	TGTGCCAGCAGTGACTTCGGGGGGGCCCTAACAGATACGCAGTATTTT
NA	NA	TRBV7-9	TRBJ2-5	CASSFEVETQYF	TGTGCCAGCAGCTTTGAAGTAGAGACCCAGTACTTC
NA	NA	TRBV11-2	TRBJ1-2	CASSAQGNYGYTF	TGTGCCAGCAGCGCGCAGGGGAACTATGGCTACACCTTC
TRBD2	NA	TRBV4-3	TRBJ2-2	CASSHLAGGPFTGELFF	TGCGCCAGCAGCCACCTAGCGGGAGGGCCTTTCACCGGGGAGCTGTTTTTT
NA	NA	TRBV29-1	TRBJ2-3	CSVAARGTDTQYF	TGCAGCGTTGCGGCGCGGGGCACAGATACGCAGTATTTT
NA	NA	TRBV5-1	TRBJ1-1	CASSLNPTGLDREAFF	TGCGCCAGCAGCTTAAACCCGACAGGCCTCGACAGAGAAGCTTTCTTT
NA	few	TRBV4-3	TRBJ1-6	CASSQDSRPGAGSPLHF	TGCGCCAGCAGCCAAGATAGCCGCCCAGGGGCAGGATCACCCCTCCACTTT
NA	NA	TRBV4-2	TRBJ1-5	CASSQDFGGQPQHF	TGTGCCAGCAGCCAAGATTTTGGTGGTCAGCCCCAGCATTTT
NA	NA	TRBV5-4	TRBJ2-7	CASSPGPEGRYEQYF	TGTGCCAGCAGCCCAGGTCCAGAGGGGAGATACGAGCAGTACTTC
TRBD1	NA	TRBV2	TRBJ1-6	CASSGQGNSPLHF	TGTGCCAGCAGTGGACAGGGGAATTCACCCCTCCACTTT
TRBD2	NA	TRBV11-2	TRBJ2-3	CASSSRLAGGNTDTQYF	TGTGCCAGCAGCTCTCGACTAGCGGGAGGGAACACAGATACGCAGTATTTT
NA	NA	TRBV3-1/TRBV3-2	TRBJ1-2	CASSQAPGSDYGYTF	TGTGCCAGCAGCCAAGCTCCAGGGAGTGACTATGGCTACACCTTC
NA	NA	TRBV9	TRBJ1-1	CASSVRVGAAEAFF	TGTGCCAGCAGCGTACGGGTGGGGGCGGCTGAAGCTTTCTTT
NA	NA	TRBV5-5	TRBJ2-3	CASSLALIGSTDTQYF	TGTGCCAGCAGCTTGGCCTTAATCGGGAGCACAGATACGCAGTATTTT
NA	NA	TRBV18	TRBJ2-3	CASSPAVSDTQYF	TGTGCCAGCTCACCAGCAGTGTCAGATACGCAGTATTTT
NA	NA	TRBV12-3/TRBV12-4	TRBJ1-1	CASSFSEDSEAFF	TGTGCCAGCAGCTTTTCGGAAGACAGTGAAGCTTTCTTT
NA	NA	TRBV18	TRBJ1-1	CASSRYSGPGTEAFF	TGTGCCAGCTCACGGTACAGCGGCCCCGGCACTGAAGCTTTCTTT
NA	NA	TRBV10-3	TRBJ1-1	CAIRAHYTEAFF	TGTGCCATCAGGGCTCATTACACTGAAGCTTTCTTT
NA	NA	TRBV11-2	TRBJ2-1	CASNPLGKRTYNEQFF	TGTGCCAGCAACCCCCTCGGGAAGCGGACCTACAATGAGCAGTTCTTC
NA	NA	TRBV5-6	TRBJ2-3	CASSALVADTQYF	TGTGCCAGCAGCGCCCTAGTGGCGGATACGCAGTATTTT
NA	once	TRBV10-3	TRBJ1-2	CAISEAKGADYTF	TGTGCCATCAGTGAGGCGAAAGGCGCCGACTACACCTTC
NA	NA	TRBV4-2	TRBJ1-2	CASSQDDGFYGYTF	TGTGCCAGCAGCCAAGACGACGGGTTCTATGGCTACACCTTC
NA	NA	TRBV29-1	TRBJ2-3	CSANFWGVWRDTQYF	TGCAGCGCTAACTTCTGGGGGGTTTGGCGTGATACGCAGTATTTT
NA	few	TRBV3-1/TRBV3-2	TRBJ1-2	CASSQGPGNYGYTF	TGTGCCAGCAGCCAAGGTCCAGGGAACTATGGCTACACCTTC
TRBD2	NA	TRBV10-3	TRBJ2-1	CAISAYTSLAGGYNEQFF	TGTGCCATCAGTGCGTACACTAGCCTAGCGGGGGGTTACAATGAGCAGTTCTTC
NA	NA	TRBV14	TRBJ1-5	CASSQMLNQPQHF	TGTGCCAGCAGCCAGATGTTGAATCAGCCCCAGCATTTT
NA	NA	TRBV5-8	TRBJ1-1	CASSLAISRNTEAFF	TGTGCCAGCAGCTTGGCCATATCCAGGAACACTGAAGCTTTCTTT
NA	NA	TRBV2	TRBJ1-5	CASSAREGNQPQHF	TGTGCCAGCAGTGCCAGGGAGGGCAATCAGCCCCAGCATTTT
NA	NA	TRBV6-5	TRBJ2-1	CASSLLRNEQFF	TGTGCCAGCAGTCTACTCCGGAATGAGCAGTTCTTC
NA	NA	TRBV12-3/TRBV12-4	TRBJ2-2	CAGSFERTGELFF	TGTGCCGGCAGTTTCGAACGGACCGGGGAGCTGTTTTTT
NA	few	TRBV18	TRBJ1-3	CASSPTQGGAGNTIYF	TGTGCCAGCTCACCGACCCAGGGTGGCGCTGGAAACACCATATATTTT
NA	NA	TRBV2	TRBJ1-2	CASSGRDNSFYGYTF	TGTGCCAGCAGTGGCCGGGACAACTCCTTCTATGGCTACACCTTC
NA	few	TRBV4-3	TRBJ1-5	CASSSRAGQPQHF	TGCGCCAGCAGCTCCAGGGCGGGTCAGCCCCAGCATTTT
NA	NA	TRBV2	TRBJ1-5	CASKPGTVPRPQHF	TGTGCCAGCAAACCAGGGACGGTACCAAGGCCCCAGCATTTT
TRBD2	once	TRBV7-8	TRBJ2-1	CASSYRRVGAGDEQFF	TGTGCCAGCAGCTACCGCCGAGTGGGAGCGGGGGATGAGCAGTTCTTC
NA	NA	TRBV4-3	TRBJ1-4	CASSQDAQTGWVNEKLFF	TGCGCCAGCAGCCAAGATGCTCAGACAGGTTGGGTAAATGAAAAACTGTTTTTT
TRBD2	NA	TRBV6-5	TRBJ2-7	CASSYRAGGSYEQYF	TGTGCCAGCAGTTACCGAGCGGGGGGCTCCTACGAGCAGTACTTC
NA	NA	TRBV11-2	TRBJ2-2	CASSQLYTGELFF	TGTGCCAGCAGCCAGTTGTACACCGGGGAGCTGTTTTTT
NA	once	TRBV5-5	TRBJ2-3	CASSIPQGIDTQYF	TGTGCCAGCAGCATCCCACAGGGCATTGATACGCAGTATTTT
NA	NA	TRBV9	TRBJ2-3	CASSPTEYTQYF	TGTGCCAGCAGCCCCACCGAGTATACGCAGTATTTT
TRBD2	NA	TRBV5-1	TRBJ2-1	CASSLGYAGETYNEQFF	TGCGCCAGCAGCTTGGGCTACGCGGGGGAAACTTACAATGAGCAGTTCTTC
NA	NA	TRBV20-1	TRBJ1-1	CSASRGGDTEAFF	TGCAGTGCTAGTAGAGGGGGTGACACTGAAGCTTTCTTT